This is a list of T cell receptor beta chains from one sample in a study of T cell repertoires in cytomegalovirus infection. Via MiXCR, TCRdb re-called the reads, giving one row per CDR3 protein. The sample carries about 200,000 distinct CDR3 sequences, roughly 9.8% recorded once. Sequenced sample: PBMCs. These receptors originate from a human donor in good health (CMV status not recorded). Some clones in this sample may be carry-over from other donors' samples. CDR3s include the opening cysteine and the closing phenylalanine or tryptophan. A D gene is named only where the DNA matches it firmly. Not every row has a clone size; where given, it reads once, few, many or a size class.

TRBD1 | many | TRBJ2-4 | TRBV29-1 | TGCAGCGTTGACGACAGGGGTTTAGTTCAGTACTTC | CSVDDRGLVQYF
- | many | TRBJ1-1 | TRBV5-1 | TGCGCCAGCAGCTTGGTGGACAGTATGAACACTGAAGCTTTCTTT | CASSLVDSMNTEAFF
- | many | TRBJ2-2 | TRBV7-2 | TGTGCCAGCAGCGAGAACACCGGGGAGCTGTTTTTT | CASSENTGELFF
TRBD1 | few | TRBJ1-6 | TRBV13 | TGTGCCAGCAGCACCCGGGACAGAGGGGCCCAATCACCCCTCCACTTT | CASSTRDRGAQSPLHF
- | few | TRBJ2-5 | TRBV6-6 | TGTGCCAGCAGTTTCGGGACAGAGACCCAGTACTTC | CASSFGTETQYF
- | few | TRBJ2-7 | TRBV29-1 | TGCAGCGTTGCGGGACCGAAATCCTACGAGCAGTACTTC | CSVAGPKSYEQYF
- | few | TRBJ1-6 | TRBV7-9 | TGTGCCAGCAGCCGAGCGCCCGGTTCACCCCTCCACTTT | CASSRAPGSPLHF
TRBD1 | many | TRBJ2-5 | TRBV7-2 | TGTGCCAGCAGCTCTTTCATACGGACAGGGGCCCAAGAGACCCAGTACTTC | CASSSFIRTGAQETQYF
- | few | TRBJ2-7 | TRBV6-6 | TGTGCCAGCAGTTACTCGTTGGGGGACCACGAGCAGTACTTC | CASSYSLGDHEQYF
- | many | TRBJ2-2 | TRBV7-2 | TGTGCCAGCAGCTTAGCGGGTAGCGGAGGTACCGGGGAGCTGTTTTTT | CASSLAGSGGTGELFF
TRBD2 | many | TRBJ2-1 | TRBV4-1 | TGCGCCAGCAGCCAAGAAGGGCTAGCGGGAGGAGGGGAGCAGTTCTTC | CASSQEGLAGGGEQFF
- | few | TRBJ2-1 | TRBV29-1 | TGCAGCGTGGGGGGAATGGGCCGGAATGAGCAGTTCTTC | CSVGGMGRNEQFF
TRBD1 | many | TRBJ1-5 | TRBV28 | TGTGCCAGCACCGGGACAGGTCGGGATCAGCCCCAGCATTTT | CASTGTGRDQPQHF
- | few | TRBJ1-5 | TRBV24-1 | TGTGCCACCAGTTCCAGCAGGGGTAGCAATCAGCCCCAGCATTTT | CATSSSRGSNQPQHF
TRBD2 | many | TRBJ2-7 | TRBV14 | TGTGCCAGCAGCCCTCAGGAGGGACTAGCGGGAATGTACGAGCAGTACTTC | CASSPQEGLAGMYEQYF
- | many | TRBJ2-6 | TRBV24-1 | TGTGCCACCAGTGAAGGGGATGGGGCCAACGTCCTGACTTTC | CATSEGDGANVLTF
TRBD2 | many | TRBJ2-1 | TRBV28 | TGTGCCAGCAGCAGAACTAGCGGGGGGGTTATTCGGAATGAGCAGTTCTTC | CASSRTSGGVIRNEQFF
TRBD1 | - | TRBJ2-2 | TRBV7-2 | TGTGCCAGCAGCTTAAACGCAGGGGGCTCAGGGGAGCTGTTTTTT | CASSLNAGGSGELFF
TRBD2 | many | TRBJ2-5 | TRBV18 | TGTGCCAGCTCAGAGTTGCAGAGGACTAGCGGCCAAGAGACCCAGTACTTC | CASSELQRTSGQETQYF
- | - | TRBJ2-1 | TRBV7-6 | TGTGCCAGCAGCTTAGACAGGGTCGGCGACAATGAGCAGTTCTTC | CASSLDRVGDNEQFF
- | few | TRBJ1-1 | TRBV11-2 | TGTGCCAGCAGCTTAGATCCGGGCGGGGACACTGAAGCTTTCTTT | CASSLDPGGDTEAFF
- | - | TRBJ1-1 | TRBV5-1 | TGCGCCAGCAGCTTGGTGCCCATGAACACTGAAGCTTTCTTT | CASSLVPMNTEAFF
- | few | TRBJ1-5 | TRBV20-1 | TGCAGTGCTAGCCAGGGAGAGGAGCCCCAGCATTTT | CSASQGEEPQHF
- | - | TRBJ1-5 | TRBV5-6 | TGTGCCAGCAGCTTGCGGACCAGTAGTCCGGGGCCCCAGCATTTT | CASSLRTSSPGPQHF
- | many | TRBJ2-2 | TRBV10-3 | TGTGCCATTCGTACAGGGAGTCACACCGGGGAGCTGTTTTTT | CAIRTGSHTGELFF
- | many | TRBJ2-3 | TRBV7-2 | TGTGCCAGCAGCATAAACAGGGCAGATACGCAGTATTTT | CASSINRADTQYF
- | - | TRBJ2-2 | TRBV19 | TGTGCCAGGGCCCAGGGGGAGGAGGCCGGGGAGCTGTTTTTT | CARAQGEEAGELFF
TRBD1 | many | TRBJ2-7 | TRBV28 | TGTGCCAGCAGTGCGGGACAGGCTACCTACGAGCAGTACTTC | CASSAGQATYEQYF
- | many | TRBJ1-2 | TRBV19 | TGTGCCAGTGGTGGGGATGGCTACACCTTC | CASGGDGYTF
- | - | TRBJ2-3 | TRBV14 | TGTGCCAGCAGCCAAGATAAGGGACGGTTCGCAGATACGCAGTATTTT | CASSQDKGRFADTQYF
- | - | TRBJ2-7 | TRBV28 | TGTGCCAGCAGTTTCGGATCGCGGCAGTACTTC | CASSFGSRQYF
- | many | TRBJ2-5 | TRBV20-1 | TGCAGTGCTACTCATCAGGGGACCCAGTACTTC | CSATHQGTQYF
- | many | TRBJ1-6 | TRBV7-2 | TGTGCCAGCAGCCCAGCCGGGACATATGCGTCACCCCTCCACTTT | CASSPAGTYASPLHF
- | few | TRBJ1-5 | TRBV29-1 | TGCAGCGTCCGACAGAGCAATCAGCCCCAGCATTTT | CSVRQSNQPQHF
TRBD1 | many | TRBJ2-3 | TRBV28 | TGTGCCAGCAGTCCCGTGGACAGGACAGATACGCAGTATTTT | CASSPVDRTDTQYF
TRBD1 | - | TRBJ2-7 | TRBV12-3/TRBV12-4 | TGTGCCAGCAGTTTAAAGGGAAGTGGGACAGGGTGGGGGGGCTCCTACGAGCAGTACTTC | CASSLKGSGTGWGGSYEQYF
- | - | TRBJ1-5 | TRBV3-1 | TGTGCCAGCAGCAGGGACATTAGCAATCAGCCCCAGCATTTT | CASSRDISNQPQHF
TRBD2 | many | TRBJ2-1 | TRBV11-2 | TGTGCCAGCAGCTCGCGGGTAGCGGGGGGGCGTGAGCAGTTCTTC | CASSSRVAGGREQFF
TRBD1 | few | TRBJ1-6 | TRBV28 | TGTGCCAGCAGTTCTGGGACAGGGCGGCTTAATTCACCCCTCCACTTT | CASSSGTGRLNSPLHF
- | many | TRBJ2-5 | TRBV20-1 | TGCAGTGACCCCCGTCGGGGGGCGGGGGAGACCCAGTACTTC | CSDPRRGAGETQYF